Below, 10 T cell receptor beta chains from the same sample are listed, as sequenced in a study of blood T cell repertoires in COVID-19. The assay was immunoSEQ multiplex PCR, and TCRdb's table has in-frame clones only and misses some. The sample contains a few hundred thousand clones, roughly 80% of which appear only once. The sample consisted of PBMCs or T cells enriched from blood (not recorded which). The receptors derive from a woman aged 50 to 65 who had recovered from COVID-19.

This clone came up once. The J gene is TRBJ1-5, the V gene TRBV7-8, with TRBD1 identical over 7 bases. The CDR3 extends over 15 amino acids. The V gene's germline CDR1 is SGHVS and CDR2 FQNEAQ. Trimming removed 3 bases from V and 9 bases from J; junction bases left unmatched: 11. The CDR3 DNA is TGTGCCAGCAGCTTCAGGGACAGCAAAAAGGGGCCCCAGCATTTT. Translation gives CASSFRDSKKGPQHF.

The chain employs TRBV7-8 and TRBJ2-7; 14 positions match TRBD2. The CDR3 is 17 residues long. After removal of 2 bases from V and 4 bases from J, the junction contained 7 bases not matched to a gene. Germline values: CDR1 SGHVS, CDR2 FQNEAQ. The CDR3 is CASSLPGTSGRTYEQYF. DNA of the CDR3: TGTGCCAGCAGCTTACCCGGGACTAGCGGGAGAACTTACGAGCAGTACTTC.

V is TRBV30 and J is TRBJ2-3, with 7 bases aligning to TRBD1. The CDR3 is made up of 15 amino acids. Germline V CDR1 and CDR2: GTSNPN, SVGIG (reference sequence). With 2 bases clipped from V and 2 bases from J, the junction kept 7 bases outside the gene matches. The CDR3 loop is CAWSKNRGSTDTQYF. In nucleotides, the CDR3 is TGTGCCTGGAGTAAAAACAGGGGTTCCACAGATACGCAGTATTTT.

The V call is TRBV29-1, the J call TRBJ2-3, with a possible D match to TRBD2 (7 bases). V lost 8 bases to trimming and J lost 5 bases, with 14 bases between them. There are 12 residues in the CDR3. Looked up from germline, CDR1 is SQVTM and CDR2 is ANQGSEA. Here the CDR3 DNA reads TGCAGCTTGGGGGGGCCCGGAGATACGCAGTATTTT. It encodes CSLGGPGDTQYF.

This clone was recorded once. The V gene is TRBV5-6, the J gene TRBJ2-1; 11 bases are a match to TRBD2. The V gene's germline CDR1 is SGHDT and CDR2 YYEEEE. V was clipped by 0 bases and J by 9 bases; unmatched bases: 5. The CDR3 runs 15 residues. This CDR3 reads CASSLVLAGGSEQFF. CDR3 DNA sequence: TGTGCCAGCAGCTTGGTTCTAGCGGGGGGTAGTGAGCAGTTCTTC.

The gene calls are TRBV5-5 and TRBJ1-2, with D possibly TRBD1 on 5 matching bases. The germline V and J ends were trimmed by 5 bases and 2 bases, with 13 bases remaining between them. The CDR3 contains 14 residues. Looked up from germline, CDR1 is SGHKS and CDR2 is YYEKEE (reference sequence). CDR3 region: CASRPTGLNYGYTF. The CDR3, as DNA: TGTGCCAGCAGACCCACAGGCTTGAACTATGGCTACACCTTC.

The chain links TRBV20-1 to TRBJ1-1; D remains unclear. Germline V gene sequence: CDR1 DFQATT, CDR2 SNEGSKA (reference sequence). CDR3 length equals 11 residues. V lost 0 bases and J 10 bases, leaving 9 bases between the germline ends. CDR3 sequence reads: CSARDLLRAFF. The CDR3 nucleotides read TGCAGTGCTAGAGATCTTTTGAGAGCTTTCTTT.

The rearrangement uses TRBV7-2 and TRBJ1-2; 7 positions agree with TRBD1. Trimming cost V 3 bases and J 4 bases; bases outside gene matches: 11. The CDR3 sequence is 16 residues long. Germline lookup yields CDR1 SGHTA and CDR2 FQGNSA. CDR3 nucleotides: TGTGCCAGCAGCTTCGGGACAGAAAAAAGATCCTATGGCTACACCTTC. It encodes CASSFGTEKRSYGYTF.

Comments on this clone: Other DNA sequences from this sample encode an identical CDR3 as well. J is TRBJ2-3 and V is TRBV20-1; TRBD2 matches at 9 bases. The length of the CDR3 is 15 residues. Germline lookup yields CDR1 DFQATT and CDR2 SNEGSKA (reference sequence). J was trimmed by 6 bases and V by 3 bases; bases with no gene match: 10. The CDR3 protein is CSASGGAGGPDTQYF. In nucleotides, the CDR3 is TGCAGTGCTAGTGGGGGGGCGGGGGGGCCGGATACGCAGTATTTT.

The chain employs TRBV5-4 and TRBJ2-2; TRBD1 matches 8 bases. V trimming: 4 bases; J trimming: 3 bases; junction bases outside the gene matches: 2. The V gene's germline CDR1 is SGHNT and CDR2 YYREEE (reference sequence). The CDR3 runs 14 residues. CDR3 residues: CASSRTGYTGELFF. The DNA for the CDR3 is TGTGCCAGCAGCCGGACAGGGTACACCGGGGAGCTGTTTTTT.